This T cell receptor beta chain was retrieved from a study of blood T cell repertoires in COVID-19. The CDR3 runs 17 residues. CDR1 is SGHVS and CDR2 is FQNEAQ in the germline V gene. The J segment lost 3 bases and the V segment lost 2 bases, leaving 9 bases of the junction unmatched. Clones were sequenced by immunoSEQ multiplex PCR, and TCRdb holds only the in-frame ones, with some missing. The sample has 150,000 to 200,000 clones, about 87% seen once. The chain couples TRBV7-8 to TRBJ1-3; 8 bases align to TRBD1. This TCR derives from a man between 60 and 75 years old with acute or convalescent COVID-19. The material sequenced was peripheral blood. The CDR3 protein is CASSLSIAGGYGNTIYF. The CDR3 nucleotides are TGTGCCAGCAGCTTAAGTATCGCAGGGGGCTATGGAAACACCATATATTTT.